This TCR beta chain was retrieved from a study of T cell repertoires in cytomegalovirus infection. Via MiXCR, TCRdb re-called the reads, giving one row per CDR3 protein. The data show fewer than 300,000 distinct CDR3 sequences, more than 20% seen once. The table lists this clonotype with many counts. Its antigen is not known. Germline CDR1 reads SGHTA; CDR2 reads FQGNSA. The V gene lost 1 base and the J gene lost 2 bases, with 11 bases spanning the gap. The CDR3 covers 15 residues. Study conclusions and caveats: Adding up the frequency of public TCR beta families identified people who carried CMV plus the relevant HLA.

This receptor was taken from a human donor in good health (CMV status not recorded). Some clones in this sample may be carry-over from other donors' samples. Input material: PBMCs. J is TRBJ2-5 and V is TRBV7-2; D gene uncertain. The CDR3: CASSLGAGVQETQYF. The DNA for the CDR3 is TGTGCCAGCAGCTTAGGGGCTGGCGTACAAGAGACCCAGTACTTC.